This T cell receptor beta chain was retrieved from a study of CD8 T cells in Susac syndrome. Study-level points and caveats: It was acknowledged in the study that its TCR sequencing and HLA analysis involved a relatively small number of individuals.

Deletions cut 8 bases from V and 4 bases from J, with 15 bases between. This CDR3 is 14 amino acids long. Germline CDR1 and CDR2: MNHEY and SMNVEV (reference sequence). Reverse transcription used about 0.45 to 1 ug RNA and random hexamers. immunoSEQ multiplex PCR amplified TCR beta CDR3 across 54 Vbeta, 13 Jbeta. TCRdb recomputed calls from the immunoSEQ multiplex PCR reads with MiXCR, one row per CDR3 protein. This table holds some 260,000 distinct CDR3 sequences, about 85% found once. Worth noting for this clonotype: The antigen is unknown.

Sequencing of TCR beta was performed on blood CD8+ and CD4+ T cells. TEMRA cells were FACS-enriched, with CD8+ and CD4+ T cells isolated negatively. V is TRBV27 and J is TRBJ1-5; the D gene is possibly TRBD1 (5 bases). The clonotype comes from a human donor with multiple sclerosis. What was sequenced was CD8+ T cells from PBMCs. The DNA of the CDR3 is TGTGCCAGCGCAAGGGGTTCTGGGAATCAGCCCCAGCATTTT. Amino acids: CASARGSGNQPQHF.